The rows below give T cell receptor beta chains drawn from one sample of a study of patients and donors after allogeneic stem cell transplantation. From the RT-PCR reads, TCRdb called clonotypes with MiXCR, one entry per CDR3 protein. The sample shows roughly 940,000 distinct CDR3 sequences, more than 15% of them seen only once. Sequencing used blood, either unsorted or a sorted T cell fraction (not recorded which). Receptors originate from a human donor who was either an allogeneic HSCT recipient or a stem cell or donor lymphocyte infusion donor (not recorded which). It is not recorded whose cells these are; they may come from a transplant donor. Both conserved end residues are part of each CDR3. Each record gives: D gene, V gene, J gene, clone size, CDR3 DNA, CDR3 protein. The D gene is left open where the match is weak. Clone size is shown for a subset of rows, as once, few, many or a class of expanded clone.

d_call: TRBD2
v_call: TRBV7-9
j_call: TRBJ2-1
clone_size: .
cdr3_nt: TGTGCCAGCAGCTTTAGCGGGAGGGCGAGCTACAATGAGCAGTTCTTC
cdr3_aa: CASSFSGRASYNEQFF

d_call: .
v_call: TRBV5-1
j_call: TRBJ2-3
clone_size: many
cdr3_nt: TGCGCCAGCAGCTTGTTTGGCACAGATACGCAGTATTTT
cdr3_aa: CASSLFGTDTQYF

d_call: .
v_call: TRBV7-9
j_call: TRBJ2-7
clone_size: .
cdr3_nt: TGTGCCAGCAGCCCCCCTCCGGACGAGCAGTACTTC
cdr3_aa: CASSPPPDEQYF

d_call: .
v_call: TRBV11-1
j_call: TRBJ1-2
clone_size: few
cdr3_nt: TGTGCCAGCAGCTTAGAAGGCTGGGATGGTGGCTACACCTTC
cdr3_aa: CASSLEGWDGGYTF

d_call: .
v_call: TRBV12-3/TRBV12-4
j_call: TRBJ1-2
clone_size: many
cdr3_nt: TGTGCCAGCAGATCCAGGGAGGGGAACAACAGCTTC
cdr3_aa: CASRSREGNNSF

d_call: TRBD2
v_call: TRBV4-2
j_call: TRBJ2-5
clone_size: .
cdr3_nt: TGTGCCAGCAGCCAAGAAGCGGGAGGGGGACAAGAGACCCAGTACTTC
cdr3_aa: CASSQEAGGGQETQYF

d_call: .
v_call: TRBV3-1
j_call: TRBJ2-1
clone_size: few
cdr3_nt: TGTGCCAGCAGCCAAGGGACAGCCGAGCAGTTCTTC
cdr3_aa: CASSQGTAEQFF

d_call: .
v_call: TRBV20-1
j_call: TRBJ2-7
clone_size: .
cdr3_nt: TGCAGTGCTAGTGATGCGGCGGGACCGGACTACGAGCAGTACTTC
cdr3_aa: CSASDAAGPDYEQYF

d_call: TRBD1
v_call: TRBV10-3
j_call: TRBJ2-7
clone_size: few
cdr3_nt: TGTGCCATCAGACCCGGGACAGGGTTCTACGAGCAGTACTTC
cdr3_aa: CAIRPGTGFYEQYF

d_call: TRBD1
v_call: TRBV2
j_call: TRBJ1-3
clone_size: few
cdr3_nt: TGTGCCAGCAGGGGGACAGGGAATGGAAACACCATATATTTT
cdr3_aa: CASRGTGNGNTIYF

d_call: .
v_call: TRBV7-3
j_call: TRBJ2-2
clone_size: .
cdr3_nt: TGTGCCAGCAGCTTAACGCTGGCCGGGGAGCTGTTTTTT
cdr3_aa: CASSLTLAGELFF

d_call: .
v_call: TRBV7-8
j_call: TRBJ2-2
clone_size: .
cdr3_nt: TGTGCCAGCAGCTTAGGGCAGGCGCGGGAGCTGTTTTTT
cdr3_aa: CASSLGQARELFF

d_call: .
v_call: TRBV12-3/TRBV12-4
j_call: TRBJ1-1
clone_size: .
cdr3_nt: TGTGCCAGCAGTTGGGATTCGGATGAAGCTTTCTTT
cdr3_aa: CASSWDSDEAFF

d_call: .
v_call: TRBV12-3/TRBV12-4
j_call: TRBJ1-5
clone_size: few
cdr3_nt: TGTGCCAGCAGTCGTACAGGGAAAAGTAGTCAGCCCCAGCATTTT
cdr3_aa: CASSRTGKSSQPQHF

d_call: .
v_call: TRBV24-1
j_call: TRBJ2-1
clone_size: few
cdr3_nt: TGTGCCACCAGTGATTTAAAGGAGCAGTTCTTC
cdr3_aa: CATSDLKEQFF

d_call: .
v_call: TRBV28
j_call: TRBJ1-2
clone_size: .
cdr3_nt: TGTGCCAGCAGTTTAGGTGTCCCATCAGATGGCTACACCTTC
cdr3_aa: CASSLGVPSDGYTF

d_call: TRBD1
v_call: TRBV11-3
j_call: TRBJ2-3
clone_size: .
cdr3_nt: TGTGCCAGCAGCTTAGGGACAGGGGGGGTCACAGATACGCAGTATTTT
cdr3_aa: CASSLGTGGVTDTQYF

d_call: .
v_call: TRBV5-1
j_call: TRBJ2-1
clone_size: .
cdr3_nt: TGCGCCAGCAACACGGGATCCGTGACCAGTGAGCAGTTCTTC
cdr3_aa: CASNTGSVTSEQFF

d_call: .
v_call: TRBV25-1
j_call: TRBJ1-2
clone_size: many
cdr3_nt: TGTGCCAGCAGTGAGGGTCGCGGCTATGGCTACACCTTC
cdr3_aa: CASSEGRGYGYTF

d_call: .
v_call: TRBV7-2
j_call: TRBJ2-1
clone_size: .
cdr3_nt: TGTGCCAGCAGCTCCGGGATGGGGACCATCTACAATGAGCAGTTCTTC
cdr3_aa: CASSSGMGTIYNEQFF

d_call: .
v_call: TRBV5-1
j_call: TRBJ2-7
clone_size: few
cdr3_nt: TGCGCCAGCAGCGTTGGGGGCGTCAACGAGCAGTACTTC
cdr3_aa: CASSVGGVNEQYF

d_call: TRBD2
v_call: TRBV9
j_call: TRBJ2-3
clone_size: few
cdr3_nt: TGTGCCAGCAGCGTAGGACTAGCAACAAGCACAGATACGCAGTATTTT
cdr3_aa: CASSVGLATSTDTQYF

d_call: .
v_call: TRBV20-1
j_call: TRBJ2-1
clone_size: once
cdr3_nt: TGCAGTGCTATCGGACCCGGGGAGCAGTTCTTC
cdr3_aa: CSAIGPGEQFF

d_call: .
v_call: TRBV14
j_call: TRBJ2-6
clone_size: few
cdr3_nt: TGTGCCAGCAGTAACTTAATCTCTGGGGCCAACGTCCTGACTTTC
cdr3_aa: CASSNLISGANVLTF

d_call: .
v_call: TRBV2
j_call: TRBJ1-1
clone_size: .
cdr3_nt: TGTGCCAGCATAGGGGGGCTGGGCGTAGACACTGAAGCTTTCTTT
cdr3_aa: CASIGGLGVDTEAFF

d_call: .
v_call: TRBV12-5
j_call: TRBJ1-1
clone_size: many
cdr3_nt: TGTGCTAGTGGTCTACACAAGAACACTGAAGCTTTCTTT
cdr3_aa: CASGLHKNTEAFF

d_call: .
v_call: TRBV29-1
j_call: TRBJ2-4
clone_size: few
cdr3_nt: TGCAGCGTAATCCTGGGAATAGCCAAAAACATTCAGTACTTC
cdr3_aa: CSVILGIAKNIQYF

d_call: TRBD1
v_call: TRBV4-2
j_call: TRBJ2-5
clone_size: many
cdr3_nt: TGTGCCAGCAGCCAAGAAGGGACAGACCAAGAGACCCAGTACTTC
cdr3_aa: CASSQEGTDQETQYF

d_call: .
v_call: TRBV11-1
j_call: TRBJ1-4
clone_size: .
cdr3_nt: TGTGCCAGCAGCCTGACACCGTCTAATGAAAAACTGTTTTTT
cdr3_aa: CASSLTPSNEKLFF

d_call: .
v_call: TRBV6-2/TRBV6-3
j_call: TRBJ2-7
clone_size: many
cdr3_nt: TGTGCCAGCAGTTACAGACTTTATTACGTGGAGGAGCAGTACTTC
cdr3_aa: CASSYRLYYVEEQYF

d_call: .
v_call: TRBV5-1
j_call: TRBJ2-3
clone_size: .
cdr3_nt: TGCGCCAGCAGCCCAATCTCCTTCACAGATACGCAGTATTTT
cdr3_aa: CASSPISFTDTQYF

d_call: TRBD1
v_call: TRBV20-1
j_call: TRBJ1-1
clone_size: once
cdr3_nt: TGCAGTGCTGGAGGAGGGGGCTCGGTTAACACTGAAGCTTTCTTT
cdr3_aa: CSAGGGGSVNTEAFF

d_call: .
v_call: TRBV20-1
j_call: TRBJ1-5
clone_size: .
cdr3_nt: TGCAGTGCTAGGTTGGGGGTCACTGACAATCAGCCCCAGCATTTT
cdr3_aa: CSARLGVTDNQPQHF

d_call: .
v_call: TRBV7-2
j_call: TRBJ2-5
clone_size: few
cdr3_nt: TGTGCCAGCAGCCGCCGGGACGGCAAAGAGACCCAGTACTTC
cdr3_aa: CASSRRDGKETQYF

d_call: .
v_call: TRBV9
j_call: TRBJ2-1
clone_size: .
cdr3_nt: TGTGCCAGCAGCGTAATGGCGTCACCGCCGAAGAATGAGCAGTTCTTC
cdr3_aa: CASSVMASPPKNEQFF

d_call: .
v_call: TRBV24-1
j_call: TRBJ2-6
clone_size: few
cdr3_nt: TGTGCCACCAGTGATTGGGTCGGCTCTGGGGCCAACGTCCTGACTTTC
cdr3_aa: CATSDWVGSGANVLTF